This is a list of T cell receptor beta chains from one sample in a study of shared T cell receptors in the human thymus. Generated by immunoSEQ multiplex PCR, the TCRdb table keeps only in-frame clones and is missing some. The sample comprises over 450,000 clones, about 80% of which are singletons, and roughly 0.013% rests with the top ten. The sample was also linked to a second study, of human thymus T cells.

The specimen was thymocytes. The receptors here all came from a boy younger than two with a congenital heart defect. Each CDR3 is given with its conserved first and last residue. The D gene is left open where the match is weak. Rows may omit the clone size; those that give it use once, few, many or a size class.

v_gene	abundance	j_gene	d_gene	len	CDR3aa	CDR3nt
TRBV6-1	NA	TRBJ2-5	NA	13	CASRQAAQETQYF	TGTGCCAGCAGGCAGGCTGCTCAAGAGACCCAGTACTTC
TRBV28	NA	TRBJ1-1	NA	15	CASSFRGEMNTEAFF	TGTGCCAGCAGTTTCCGGGGGGAGATGAACACTGAAGCTTTCTTT
TRBV13	NA	TRBJ2-1	TRBD1	16	CASSLSGTGRNNEQFF	TGTGCCAGCAGCTTATCCGGGACAGGCAGGAACAATGAGCAGTTCTTC
TRBV7-8	NA	TRBJ1-2	NA	19	CASSFNFPPCKQPFEGYTF	TGTGCCAGCAGCTTCAACTTTCCCCCGTGTAAACAGCCCTTTGAGGGCTACACCTTC
TRBV28	NA	TRBJ2-7	TRBD2	15	CASTSAGTVLYEQYF	TGTGCCAGCACCTCAGCGGGAACTGTCCTCTACGAGCAGTACTTC
TRBV4-1	NA	TRBJ2-3	NA	18	CASSQEGRLQNSTDTQYF	TGCGCCAGCAGCCAAGAGGGCCGGCTACAAAATAGCACAGATACGCAGTATTTT
TRBV4-2	NA	TRBJ2-7	TRBD1	15	CASRMSRTGPYEQYF	TGTGCCAGCCGCATGAGTAGGACAGGACCCTACGAGCAGTACTTC
TRBV27	NA	TRBJ1-2	NA	13	CASSFHQALGYTF	TGTGCCAGCAGTTTTCACCAGGCCCTCGGCTACACCTTC
TRBV5-1	NA	TRBJ2-2	TRBD1	15	CASSLKTGHPGELFF	TGCGCCAGCAGCCTCAAGACAGGGCACCCCGGGGAGCTGTTTTTT
TRBV7-8	few	TRBJ2-2	NA	15	CASSLAQASTGELFF	TGTGCCAGCAGCTTAGCGCAGGCGTCCACCGGGGAGCTGTTTTTT
TRBV14	NA	TRBJ2-5	TRBD1	15	CASSLRQGPWETQYF	TGTGCCAGCAGCTTGCGACAGGGGCCTTGGGAGACCCAGTACTTC
TRBV7-6	NA	TRBJ1-2	TRBD1	16	CASSLAPGDRVSGYTF	TGTGCCAGCAGCTTAGCCCCAGGGGACAGGGTTTCTGGCTACACCTTC
TRBV10-1	NA	TRBJ2-5	NA	16	CASSVAGRGSGETQYF	TGCGCCAGCAGCGTCGCCGGGAGAGGGTCCGGGGAGACCCAGTACTTC
TRBV29-1	NA	TRBJ2-3	TRBD1	18	CSVGGQGRRPRYTDTQYF	TGCAGCGTCGGAGGACAGGGGCGGAGGCCGAGGTACACAGATACGCAGTATTTT
TRBV6-1	once	TRBJ2-7	NA	13	CASSSGTPYEQYF	TGTGCCAGCAGTTCCGGGACTCCCTACGAGCAGTACTTC
TRBV15	NA	TRBJ2-1	TRBD2	20	CATSKPLVAQGGRSYNEQFF	TGTGCCACCAGCAAACCTCTGGTGGCCCAGGGAGGGCGCTCCTACAATGAGCAGTTCTTC